This TCR beta chain was sequenced in a study of T cells after yellow fever vaccination. Study findings and constraints: Boosting was followed by the reappearance of most primary-vaccination clones (just under 97% CD4, about 90% CD8).

Production of TCR cDNA was by 5'RACE template switching, which also added a universal primer site and UMIs. TCRdb fed the 5' RACE reads into MiXCR, producing one record per CDR3 protein. Among approximately 330,000 distinct CDR3 sequences listed, over 4% were seen once. With respect to this clonotype: Antigen specificity is unknown.

The CDR3 contains 16 residues. Trimming cost V 5 bases and J 4 bases; bases outside gene matches: 11. Germline CDR1 reads SGHTA; CDR2 reads FQGTGA. The chain links TRBV7-3 to TRBJ1-2, with 9 bases lining up with TRBD1. Here the sequenced sample was PBMCs, taken 5 days after the yellow fever booster vaccination. This TCR derives from a man aged 18-30 years who received the YFV17D yellow fever vaccine. The CDR3 spells CASSPLGGQGIYGYTF. CDR3 DNA: TGTGCCAGCAGCCCACTCGGTGGACAGGGGATCTATGGCTACACCTTC.